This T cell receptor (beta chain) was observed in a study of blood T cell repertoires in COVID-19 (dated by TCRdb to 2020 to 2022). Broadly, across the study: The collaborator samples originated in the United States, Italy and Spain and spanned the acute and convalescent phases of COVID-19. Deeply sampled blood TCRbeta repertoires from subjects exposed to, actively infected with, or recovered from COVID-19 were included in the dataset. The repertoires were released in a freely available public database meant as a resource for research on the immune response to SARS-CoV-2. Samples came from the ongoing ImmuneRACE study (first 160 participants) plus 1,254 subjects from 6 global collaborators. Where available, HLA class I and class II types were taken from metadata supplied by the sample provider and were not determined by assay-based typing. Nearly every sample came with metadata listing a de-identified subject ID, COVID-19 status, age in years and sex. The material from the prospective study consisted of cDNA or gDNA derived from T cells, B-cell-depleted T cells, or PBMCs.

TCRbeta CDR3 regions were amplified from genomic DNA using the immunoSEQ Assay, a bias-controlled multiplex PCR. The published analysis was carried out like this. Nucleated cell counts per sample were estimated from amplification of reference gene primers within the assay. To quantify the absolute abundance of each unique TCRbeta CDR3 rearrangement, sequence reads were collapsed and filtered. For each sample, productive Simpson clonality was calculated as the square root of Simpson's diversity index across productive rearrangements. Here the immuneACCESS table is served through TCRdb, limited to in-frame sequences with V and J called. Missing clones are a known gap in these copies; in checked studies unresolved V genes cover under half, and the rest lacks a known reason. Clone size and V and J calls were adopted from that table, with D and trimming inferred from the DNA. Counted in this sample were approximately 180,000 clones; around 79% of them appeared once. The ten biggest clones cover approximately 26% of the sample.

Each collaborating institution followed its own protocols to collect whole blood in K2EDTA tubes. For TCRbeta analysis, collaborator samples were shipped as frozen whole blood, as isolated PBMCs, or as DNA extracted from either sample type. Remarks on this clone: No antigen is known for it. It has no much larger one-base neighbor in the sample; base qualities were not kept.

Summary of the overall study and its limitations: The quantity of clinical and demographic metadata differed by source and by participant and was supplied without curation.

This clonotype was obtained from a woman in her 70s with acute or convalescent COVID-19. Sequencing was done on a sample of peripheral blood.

For the CDR3, the sequence is CASSLVGSPPDTQYF. The sequence in DNA is TGCGCCAGCAGCTTGGTCGGTTCCCCGCCAGATACGCAGTATTTT. The chain employs TRBV5-1 and TRBJ2-3; the D gene cannot be named for sure. V loses 0 bases, J loses 4 bases, and the germline ends lie 12 bases apart. CDR3 length: 15 amino acids, cysteine to phenylalanine. Only the CDR3 DNA stays, 45 bases, in frame from base 1. The germline V gene sets CDR1 to SGHRS and CDR2 to YFSETQ.